One and the same sample provided the 29 T cell receptor beta chains below, sequenced in a study of T-cell memory formation after mild COVID-19. MiXCR, run by TCRdb on the 5' RACE reads, gives a single entry per CDR3 protein. The sample lists 25,000 to 35,000 distinct CDR3 sequences, 12% seen once, with 13% to 15% in the top ten. The sample comprised PBMCs or a T cell subset sorted from them (not recorded which). All receptors come from an adult woman who had mild COVID-19 (a few samples of this study predate the infection). Cell type and time point are not known.

V and J are TRBV27 and TRBJ1-6; no firm D call. Per germline, CDR1 MNHEY and CDR2 SMNVEV (reference sequence). Trimming took off 8 bases at V and 0 bases at J, with 8 bases between the two ends. The length of the CDR3 is 14 residues. The CDR3 DNA reads as TGTGCCAGCCGGGAGAGCTCCTATAATTCACCCCTCCACTTT. Protein sequence: CASRESSYNSPLHF.

Ten or more counts support this clonotype. The J gene is TRBJ2-1, the V gene TRBV7-9; TRBD2 matches at 11 bases. The CDR3 runs 18 residues. Germline loops: CDR1 SEHNR, CDR2 FQNEAQ (reference sequence). After removal of 5 bases from V and 4 bases from J, the junction contained 13 bases not matched to a gene. The CDR3 loop is CASSTPPGTSGRYNEQFF. DNA for the CDR3: TGTGCCAGCAGCACACCGCCCGGGACTAGCGGACGATACAATGAGCAGTTCTTC.

This clonotype occurred a few times. The V gene is TRBV24-1, the J gene TRBJ2-5; TRBD1 or TRBD2 may be the D gene (6 bases each). The CDR3 loop spans 16 amino acids. Trimming pared 0 bases from V and 5 bases from J, leaving 15 bases between. Germline assignment: CDR1 KGHDR and CDR2 SFDVKD. CDR3 bases: TGTGCCACCAGTGATTTGGAATTCGGGGGCCGGGAGACCCAGTACTTC. This gives the protein CATSDLEFGGRETQYF.

This clonotype was observed many times. The V and J genes are TRBV20-1 and TRBJ1-5; possible D gene TRBD1, 5 bases. This CDR3 spans 13 amino acids. The V gene lost 2 bases and the J gene lost 2 bases, with 7 bases spanning the gap. Germline loops: CDR1 DFQATT, CDR2 SNEGSKA (reference sequence). The CDR3 loop reads CSARWGRNQPQHF. CDR3 nucleotide sequence: TGCAGTGCTAGATGGGGACGCAATCAGCCCCAGCATTTT.

This clonotype was counted at least ten times. The V call is TRBV19, the J call TRBJ2-1, with 8 bases identical to TRBD2. Germline CDR1 reads LNHDA; CDR2 reads SQIVND (reference sequence). This CDR3 has 15 amino acids. Trimming took 7 bases from V and 6 from J; bases not matched to a gene: 11. This CDR3 reads CASKWVAGGINEQFF. The CDR3 DNA sequence: TGTGCCAGTAAATGGGTCGCGGGAGGAATCAATGAGCAGTTCTTC.

Many counts were recorded for this clonotype. V usage is TRBV24-1 and J usage is TRBJ2-2; no firm D call. V was pared by 9 bases and J by 0 bases, with 10 bases between. The CDR3 spans 14 residues. Germline assignment: CDR1 KGHDR and CDR2 SFDVKD. The CDR3 DNA reads TGTGCCACCCGGGCGTTCGCGAACACCGGGGAGCTGTTTTTT. Protein sequence: CATRAFANTGELFF.

The CDR3 loop is CSVEVSRYEQYF. The CDR3 DNA follows: TGCAGCGTTGAAGTATCGCGATACGAGCAGTACTTC. J is TRBJ2-7 and V is TRBV29-1; D gene unclear. Trimming shortened V by 1 base and J by 4 bases, and 8 bases separated the two germline ends. Germline V gene data show CDR1 as SQVTM and CDR2 as ANQGSEA. The CDR3 has 12 residues.

The table lists this clonotype with many counts. V gene TRBV11-2 combines with J gene TRBJ2-7; 7 bases align to TRBD2. CDR1 is SGHAT, CDR2 FQNNGV, per germline. The CDR3 loop spans 17 amino acids. V trimming: 4 bases; J trimming: 7 bases; junction bases outside the gene matches: 19. The CDR3 coding sequence is TGTGCCAGCAGCTCCCGTGAGGGTAGCGGGCCGCGTGGGGAGCAGTACTTC. This translates into CASSSREGSGPRGEQYF.

The chain combines TRBV6-2 or TRBV6-3 with TRBJ2-1; 9 positions agree with TRBD2. The length of the CDR3 is 17 residues. In germline, CDR1 is MNHEY, CDR2 SVGEGT. Trimming at V came to 0 bases and at J to 4 bases, leaving 7 bases not matched to a gene. In DNA, the CDR3 is TGTGCCAGCAGTTACTCGGCCCCTAGCGGGGTATACAATGAGCAGTTCTTC. Its protein is CASSYSAPSGVYNEQFF.

The chain employs TRBV7-3 and TRBJ1-1, with 7 positions matching TRBD1. V shed 1 base, J shed 0 bases, and the junction held 8 bases outside the gene matches. The CDR3 covers 17 residues. Germline CDR1 is SGHTA and CDR2 is FQGTGA. CDR3 coding DNA: TGTGCCAGCAGCTTAAACAGGGGATTAGGGTTGAACACTGAAGCTTTCTTT. Its protein product is CASSLNRGLGLNTEAFF.

This clonotype was seen a few times. The chain employs TRBV11-2 and TRBJ1-1; D may be TRBD1 (5 bases). CDR1 is SGHAT, CDR2 FQNNGV, per germline. This CDR3 is 13 amino acids long. V was pared by 5 bases and J by 3 bases, with 10 bases between. In DNA, the CDR3 is TGTGCCAGCAGCACCAGGGTTGACACTGAAGCTTTCTTT. Translated: CASSTRVDTEAFF.

This clonotype was found many times. The chain carries TRBV4-3 and TRBJ2-7; TRBD2 might be the D (6 bases). CDR1 and CDR2 from the germline V gene are LGHNA and YSLEER. There are 18 residues in the CDR3. The V and J ends lost 0 bases and 1 base respectively, with 19 bases between them. The CDR3 here is CASSQDGAEGGKSYEQYF. Here the CDR3 DNA reads TGCGCCAGCAGCCAAGATGGAGCAGAAGGAGGGAAATCCTACGAGCAGTACTTC.

The table lists this clonotype with many counts. The genes are TRBV12-3 or TRBV12-4 and TRBJ2-6; the D gene could be TRBD1 or TRBD2 (5 bases each). With 4 bases removed from V and 1 base from J, the gap between germline ends came to 17 bases. The CDR3 has 18 amino acids. CDR3 loop: CASSSGPTRGSGANVLTF. As DNA, the CDR3 is TGTGCCAGCAGTTCGGGACCTACTAGGGGATCTGGGGCCAACGTCCTGACTTTC.

In this sample, this clonotype turned up many times. The chain carries TRBV30 and TRBJ2-3; D unresolved. CDR3 length equals 12 residues. Looked up from germline, CDR1 is GTSNPN and CDR2 is SVGIG (reference sequence). V gave up 3 bases and J gave up 4 bases, with 8 bases separating them. DNA for the CDR3: TGTGCCTGGAGGGGGAACTCAGATACGCAGTATTTT. Protein: CAWRGNSDTQYF.

This clonotype was counted at least ten times. The chain combines TRBV12-3 or TRBV12-4 with TRBJ2-1, with 15 bases fitting TRBD2. V dropped 5 bases and J dropped 0; count of bases not matched to a gene: 17. The CDR3 covers 22 residues. The CDR3, as DNA: TGTGCCAGCAGTCCCGGGACTAGCGGGGGGCTCATACTGGGTAGCTCCTACAATGAGCAGTTCTTC. Its translation is CASSPGTSGGLILGSSYNEQFF.

This clonotype has ten or more counts. The chain employs TRBV11-2 and TRBJ1-1; possibly TRBD1 for D (5 bases). The CDR3 has 15 amino acids. Trimming took off 7 bases at V and 1 base at J, with 16 bases between the two ends. The germline V gene encodes CDR1 SGHAT and CDR2 FQNNGV. The CDR3 DNA sequence: TGTGCCAGCACCCAGACAGCGACCTCGAACACTGAAGCTTTCTTT. This translates into CASTQTATSNTEAFF. Looking up the rest from reference TRBV11-2 and TRBJ1-1 gives the full variable domain: EAGVAQSPRYKIIEKRQSVAFWCNPISGHATLYWYQQILGQGPKLLIQFQNNGVVDDSQLPKDRFSAERLKGVDSTLKIQPAKLEDSAVYLCASTQTATSNTEAFFGQGTRLTVV.

This clonotype was seen repeatedly, ten times or more. This chain connects TRBV20-1 to TRBJ1-2; D perhaps matches TRBD1 (5 bases). Trimming stripped 6 bases from V and 7 bases from J, with 21 bases between. The CDR3 extends over 14 amino acids. CDR1 is DFQATT and CDR2 is SNEGSKA in the germline V gene (reference sequence). DNA for the CDR3: TGCAGTGCGCAGGCAGGCAGGGAATATAGTGGCTACACCTTC. It specifies CSAQAGREYSGYTF.

This clonotype ranks as medium-sized. The chain combines TRBV6-5 with TRBJ2-5; possibly TRBD2 for D (5 bases). V was cut by 0 bases and J by 5 bases, with 7 bases left in between. This CDR3 comprises 13 residues. The germline gives CDR1 MNHEY, CDR2 SVGAGI. The CDR3 region is CASSYSTGETQYF. CDR3 coding DNA: TGTGCCAGCAGTTACTCTACGGGGGAGACCCAGTACTTC.

This clonotype was counted many times. This chain uses TRBV20-1 with TRBJ2-3; either TRBD1 or TRBD2 may supply D (7 bases each). CDR3 length: 16 residues. From germline, CDR1 is DFQATT and CDR2 SNEGSKA (reference sequence). V lost 5 bases, J lost 0 bases, and 18 bases lay in between. CDR3 DNA: TGCAGTGCTCCAGGGGGAGCGGGGATAAGCACAGATACGCAGTATTTT. This translates into CSAPGGAGISTDTQYF.

This clonotype was recorded many times. V usage is TRBV20-1 and J usage is TRBJ1-4; D call uncertain. The length of the CDR3 is 15 residues. The V end was cut by 0 bases, the J end by 0 bases, with 8 bases between. Germline assignment: CDR1 DFQATT and CDR2 SNEGSKA (reference sequence). The CDR3 bases are TGCAGTGCTAGAGATCCTCAGACAACTAATGAAAAACTGTTTTTT. Its protein product is CSARDPQTTNEKLFF.

At least ten counts were recorded for this clonotype. The J gene is TRBJ2-3, the V gene TRBV7-9; unclear D gene. The germline CDR1 and CDR2 sequences are SEHNR and FQNEAQ (reference sequence). This CDR3 region has 14 residues. V lost 5 bases, J lost 5 bases, and 14 bases lay in between. CDR3 sequence (DNA): TGTGCCAGCAGCCCAGAAGGGATGGGAGATACGCAGTATTTT. As protein: CASSPEGMGDTQYF.

This clonotype has a count of ten or more. V is TRBV3-1 and J is TRBJ1-1, with TRBD1 as a possible D gene (5 bases). Germline V gene data show CDR1 as LGHDT and CDR2 as YNNKEL (reference sequence). V was clipped by 4 bases and J by 4 bases, with 10 bases between them. The CDR3 is made up of 13 amino acids. CDR3 DNA: TGTGCCAGCAGCCCAGGACATCTCACTGAAGCTTTCTTT. Protein product: CASSPGHLTEAFF.

V usage is TRBV7-8 and J usage is TRBJ2-3; D call uncertain. There are 15 residues in the CDR3. The germline CDR1 and CDR2 sequences are SGHVS and FQNEAQ. Deletions cut 1 base from V and 0 bases from J, with 8 bases between. The CDR3 loop is CASSLVLSSTDTQYF. CDR3 DNA sequence: TGTGCCAGCAGCTTAGTGCTCAGTAGCACAGATACGCAGTATTTT.

The chain combines TRBV25-1 with TRBJ2-7, with TRBD1 matching 7 bases. The CDR3 runs 15 residues. Germline V gene lookup returns CDR1 MGHDK and CDR2 SYGVNS. Trimming cost V 4 bases and J 6 bases; bases outside gene matches: 12. CDR3 loop: CASSVLSDRASEQYF. CDR3 sequence (DNA): TGTGCCAGCAGTGTCCTGTCAGACAGGGCATCCGAGCAGTACTTC.

This clonotype was observed at least ten times. CDR3 DNA sequence: TGCAGTGCTCCTCGGACAGGAGGGGTGAATCAGCCCCAGCATTTT. Translating gives CSAPRTGGVNQPQHF. This sequence joins TRBV20-1 and TRBJ1-5; 7 nucleotides match TRBD1. Trimming at V came to 5 bases and at J to 4 bases, leaving 11 bases not matched to a gene. The CDR3 covers 15 residues. The germline V gene has CDR1 DFQATT and CDR2 SNEGSKA (reference sequence).

At least ten counts were recorded for this clonotype. This rearrangement joins TRBV6-5 to TRBJ1-1; D is unresolved. CDR3 size: 13 residues. CDR1 and CDR2 (germline): MNHEY, SVGAGI. V was clipped by 3 bases and J by 0 bases, with 5 bases between them. The CDR3 DNA reads as TGTGCCAGCAGTTATGAGCTGAACACTGAAGCTTTCTTT. Protein sequence: CASSYELNTEAFF.

This clonotype has at least ten counts. The chain combines TRBV5-1 with TRBJ2-3, with 12 positions matching TRBD2. The junction had 8 bases not matched to a gene; V was cut back by 4 bases and J by 2 bases. This CDR3 has 17 amino acids. Germline CDR1 reads SGHRS; CDR2 reads YFSETQ. The CDR3 nucleotides read TGCGCCAGCAGCAGGACTAGCGGGGTAGCAAACACAGATACGCAGTATTTT. This encodes CASSRTSGVANTDTQYF.

This clonotype was recorded many times. The chain recombines TRBV29-1 with TRBJ1-1, with a possible D match to TRBD1 (5 bases). V was clipped by 5 bases and J by 4 bases, with 14 bases between them. This CDR3 spans 13 amino acids. Germline V CDR1 and CDR2: SQVTM, ANQGSEA. The CDR3 protein is CSVNSGRGTEAFF. Written as DNA, the CDR3 is TGCAGCGTTAATTCGGGGAGGGGCACTGAAGCTTTCTTT.

Concerning this clonotype itself: A much larger clone lies one base from this, so it may be a read error. The CDR3 loop is CGAYRGSGANVLTF. In DNA, the CDR3 is TGCGGTGCTTACAGAGGTTCTGGGGCCAACGTCCTGACTTTC. This chain links TRBV20-1 with TRBJ2-6; D not resolved. CDR1 is DFQATT, CDR2 SNEGSKA, per germline (reference sequence). The CDR3 runs 14 residues.